The clone carrying this TCR beta chain was seen once. Its cognate antigen is unknown. Receiving focal radiation plus CTLA-4 blockade with ipilimumab were patients who had chemo-refractory metastatic non-small-cell lung cancer. This sample was included in a study of radiotherapy plus CTLA-4 blockade in lung cancer. Study-level background: In about 20% of patients, objective responses were seen; 31% had disease control. Overall study results and limits: TCR clones from tumors expanded in blood after radiotherapy plus ipilimumab. It was early blood T cell clone dynamics, with interferon-beta, that reportedly best predicted response.

TCRdb's copy holds only in-frame clones and misses some; the assay was immunoSEQ multiplex PCR. The top ten hold approximately 16% of the sample, which has 56,000 or so clones, around 80% seen once. Sequenced material: peripheral blood, taken from a patient treated with radiotherapy plus ipilimumab. This sequence was found in a human donor with non-small cell lung cancer who had a complete response to radiotherapy plus ipilimumab.

In DNA, the CDR3 is TGTGCCAGCAGTCGGGGACAGGGGGCGTGGGGCTACACCTTC. Translation: CASSRGQGAWGYTF. The chain recombines TRBV5-6 with TRBJ1-2, with 12 positions matching TRBD1. The ends lost 5 bases at V and 8 bases at J; junction bases unmatched: 7. The germline gives CDR1 SGHDT, CDR2 YYEEEE. The CDR3 loop spans 14 amino acids.